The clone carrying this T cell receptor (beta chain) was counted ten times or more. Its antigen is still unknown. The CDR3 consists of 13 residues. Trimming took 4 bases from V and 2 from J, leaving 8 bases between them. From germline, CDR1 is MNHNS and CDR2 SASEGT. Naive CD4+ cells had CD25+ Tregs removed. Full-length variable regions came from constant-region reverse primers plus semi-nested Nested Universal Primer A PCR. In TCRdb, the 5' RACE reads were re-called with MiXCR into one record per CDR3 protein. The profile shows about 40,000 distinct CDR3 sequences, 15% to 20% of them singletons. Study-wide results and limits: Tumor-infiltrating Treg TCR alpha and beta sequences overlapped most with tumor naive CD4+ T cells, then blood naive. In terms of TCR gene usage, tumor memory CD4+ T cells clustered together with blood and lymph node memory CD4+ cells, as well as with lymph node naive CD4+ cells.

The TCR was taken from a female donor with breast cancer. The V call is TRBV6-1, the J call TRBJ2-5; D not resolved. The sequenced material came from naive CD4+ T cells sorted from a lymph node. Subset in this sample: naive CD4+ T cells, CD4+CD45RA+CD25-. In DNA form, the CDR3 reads TGTGCCAGCAGTGTAGGCTGGCAAGAGACCCAGTACTTC. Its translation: CASSVGWQETQYF.